This T cell receptor beta chain is from a study of cytomegalovirus exposure and HLA in healthy donors. With V trimmed by 4 bases and J by 8 bases, 6 bases remained unmatched. Germline CDR1 and CDR2: SGHRS and YFSETQ. There are 14 residues in the CDR3. Findings and caveats of the study: In a later analysis, most CMV-associated TCR beta chains appeared HLA-restricted. The analysis excluded some indistinguishable V segments, including TRBV6-2 and TRBV6-3.

60 Vbeta and 13 Jbeta primers were used in PCR. Using immunoSEQ multiplex PCR, the repertoire was profiled, and TCRdb retains in-frame clones only, with some absent. The sample records some 110,000 clones, 65% to 75% being singletons. With regard to this clone: Its cognate antigen is unknown.

At the time of sampling, donors were nominally healthy, though unrecorded immune exposures were likely. Sequences were obtained from PBMCs. The TCR comes from a man aged 25 to 40 in good health and CMV-seropositive. The chain has TRBV5-1 and TRBJ1-6; 7 nucleotides line up with TRBD1. CDR3 sequence reads: CASSPQGTHSPLHF. CDR3 DNA: TGCGCCAGCAGCCCACAGGGGACCCATTCACCCCTCCACTTT. The full variable domain, in which reference TRBV5-1 and TRBJ1-6 provide the parts outside the CDR3, is KAGVTQTPRYLIKTRGQQVTLSCSPISGHRSVSWYQQTPGQGLQFLFEYFSETQRNKGNFPGRFSGRQFSNSRSEMNVSTLELGDSALYLCASSPQGTHSPLHFGNGTRLTVT.